This T cell receptor beta chain was observed in a study of post-analysis software for immune sequencing data. Study information: As for disease course, relapsing-remitting, secondary progressive and progressive-relapsing multiple sclerosis were all included.

TCR beta cDNA libraries included unique molecular identifiers. Each CDR3 protein is one row after TCRdb ran MiXCR on the PCR reads. Of over 700,000 distinct CDR3 sequences in the sample, about 32% were seen once. As for this clonotype: Its matching antigen is unknown.

Study-wide results and caveats: Controls had significantly higher normalized Chao1 diversity than multiple sclerosis patients.

The receptor was derived from a girl aged 10 to 17 with multiple sclerosis. The sequenced sample consisted of blood.

CDR3 nucleotides: TGTGCCAGCAGCCAAACAACCTACTATGGCTACACCTTC. It codes for CASSQTTYYGYTF. This chain links TRBV14 with TRBJ1-2, with D unclear. The V gene lost 2 bases and the J gene lost 3 bases, with 7 bases spanning the gap. The CDR3 contains 13 residues. The germline CDR1 and CDR2 sequences are SGHDN and FVKESK.